This T cell receptor (beta chain) was captured by sequencing in a study of cytomegalovirus exposure and HLA in healthy donors. A word on this clone: No antigen is known for it. The same CDR3 also results from other DNA sequences found in this sample.

PCR used 60 Vbeta primers and 13 Jbeta primers. As originally analysed: A later analysis tallied some 80 million unique TCR beta chains, 9 million to 12 million of them shared. This table comes from immunoSEQ multiplex PCR, and its TCRdb copy is limited to in-frame clones, with some not included. That table furnishes V, J and clone size, whereas the DNA furnished D and trimming. This sample's table reports about 33,000 clones. Germline loops: CDR1 MGHRA, CDR2 YSYEKL. This CDR3 comprises 17 residues. The J segment lost 3 bases and the V segment lost 0 bases, leaving 9 bases of the junction unmatched. Findings and caveats of the study: Later analysis suggested links between common viral pathogens and several top significant clusters. Altogether, some 170 TCR beta chains were recorded as cytomegalovirus-associated. Previously analyzed data showed that most TCR beta V segments were productive at a frequency of about 87% or about 30%.

The sequencing sample was made of PBMCs. The J gene is TRBJ2-3, the V gene TRBV4-1; 7 bases line up with TRBD2. The clonotype comes from a middle-aged man in good health and CMV-seronegative. The CDR3 is CASSQDQGLRWTDTQYF. CDR3 nucleotide sequence: TGCGCCAGCAGCCAAGATCAGGGACTACGATGGACAGATACGCAGTATTTT.